This T cell receptor beta chain was observed in a study of T cell clones after liver transplantation. Study summary: HCV positivity affected three of eight recipients; the rest lacked autoimmune or viral indications.

The method was immunoSEQ multiplex PCR; TCRdb's version includes in-frame clones alone and lacks a portion of them. Among more than 95,000 clones listed, 80% to 85% were seen once. V was clipped by 7 bases and J by 6 bases, with 21 bases between them. The germline gives CDR1 MDHEN, CDR2 SYDVKM. CDR3 length: 15 residues. This receptor was obtained from a human donor who received a liver transplant. The chain joins TRBV28 to TRBJ1-2; tentatively, D is TRBD1 (6 bases). Sequencing was performed on CD4+ T cells from blood, taken before liver transplant. CDR3 DNA: TGTGCCAGCACCATGGGGGCAGGGGCCGTCCATGGCTACACCTTC. It yields the protein CASTMGAGAVHGYTF.